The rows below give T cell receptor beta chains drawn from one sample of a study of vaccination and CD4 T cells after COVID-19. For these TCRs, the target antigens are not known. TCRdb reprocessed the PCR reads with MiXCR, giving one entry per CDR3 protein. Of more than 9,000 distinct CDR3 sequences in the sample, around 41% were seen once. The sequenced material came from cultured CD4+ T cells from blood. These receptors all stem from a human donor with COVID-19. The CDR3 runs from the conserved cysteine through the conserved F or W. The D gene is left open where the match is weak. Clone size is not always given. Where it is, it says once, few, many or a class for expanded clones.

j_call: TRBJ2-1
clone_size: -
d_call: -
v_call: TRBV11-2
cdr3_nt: TGTGCCACCCGACAGGACTCAACCAATGAGCAGTTCTTC
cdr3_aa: CATRQDSTNEQFF

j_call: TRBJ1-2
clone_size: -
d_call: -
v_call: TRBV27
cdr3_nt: TGTGCCAGCAGGGCATCCCGGGTGGTCGGCTATGGCTACACCTTC
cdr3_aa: CASRASRVVGYGYTF

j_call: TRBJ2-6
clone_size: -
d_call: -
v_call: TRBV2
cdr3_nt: TGTGCCAGCAGTCGCACGCTAGGTTTTGGGGCCAACGTCCTGACTTTC
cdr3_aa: CASSRTLGFGANVLTF

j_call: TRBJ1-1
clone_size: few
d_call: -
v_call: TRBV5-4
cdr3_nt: TGTGCCAGCAGCCTACAGAGTAACACTGAAGCTTTCTTT
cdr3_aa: CASSLQSNTEAFF

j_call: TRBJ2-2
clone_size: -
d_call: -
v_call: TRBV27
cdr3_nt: TGTGCCAGCAGTTTACGGGGGCGCGGCACCGGGGAGCTGTTTTTT
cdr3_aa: CASSLRGRGTGELFF

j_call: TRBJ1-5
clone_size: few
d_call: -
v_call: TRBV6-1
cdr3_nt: TGTGCCAGCACCCCGGGAGGGTTAGGTCAGCCCCAGCATTTT
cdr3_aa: CASTPGGLGQPQHF

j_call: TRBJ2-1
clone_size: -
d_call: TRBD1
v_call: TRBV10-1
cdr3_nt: TGCGCCAGCAGGGGGACAGGGGCCACCTACAATGAGCAGTTCTTC
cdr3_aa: CASRGTGATYNEQFF

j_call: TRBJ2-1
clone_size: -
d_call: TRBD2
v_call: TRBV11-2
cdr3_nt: TGTGCCAGCAGCTTCTTTGTGAGACTAGCGGGGGACAATGAGCAGTTCTTC
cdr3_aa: CASSFFVRLAGDNEQFF

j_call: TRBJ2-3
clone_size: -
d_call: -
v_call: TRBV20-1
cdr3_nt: TGTTCGTCCGGGGGGCTCACAGATACGCAGTATTTT
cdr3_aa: CSSGGLTDTQYF

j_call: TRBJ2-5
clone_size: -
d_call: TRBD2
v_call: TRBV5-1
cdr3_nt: TGCGCCAGCAGCTCCCAACTAGCGGGGGGGCCTGAGACCCAGTACTTC
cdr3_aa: CASSSQLAGGPETQYF

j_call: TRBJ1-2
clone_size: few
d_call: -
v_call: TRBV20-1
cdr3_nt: TGCAGTGCTAGTTGGGACTATGGCTACACCTTC
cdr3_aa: CSASWDYGYTF

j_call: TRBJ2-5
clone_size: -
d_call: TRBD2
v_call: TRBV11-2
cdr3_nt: TGTGCCAGCAGCTTAGGAGCGGGGGGACCTCAAGAGACCCAGTACTTC
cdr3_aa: CASSLGAGGPQETQYF

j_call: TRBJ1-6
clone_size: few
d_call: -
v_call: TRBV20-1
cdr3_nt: TGCAGTGCTAGGGCAGGGAACTCCTATAATTCACCCCTCCACTTT
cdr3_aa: CSARAGNSYNSPLHF

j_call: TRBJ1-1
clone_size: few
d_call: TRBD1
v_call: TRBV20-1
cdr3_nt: TGCAGTGCTAGGGCAACCCAGGGGGCATACGCTGAAGCTTTCTTT
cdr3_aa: CSARATQGAYAEAFF

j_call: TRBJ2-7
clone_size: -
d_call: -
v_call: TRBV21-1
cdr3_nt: TGTGCCAGCAGCAAAGTTCGGGACAGGGGGGGGGAGCAGTACTTC
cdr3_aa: CASSKVRDRGGEQYF

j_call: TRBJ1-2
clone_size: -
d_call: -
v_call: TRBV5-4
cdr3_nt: TGTGCCAGCAGTTCCCAGGGAACCGCTAACTATGGCTACACCTTC
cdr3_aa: CASSSQGTANYGYTF

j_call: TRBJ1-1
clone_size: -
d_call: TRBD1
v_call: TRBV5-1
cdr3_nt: TGCGCCAGCAGCTTGGAGTCCGGACAGGGGAACACTGAAGCTTTCTTT
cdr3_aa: CASSLESGQGNTEAFF

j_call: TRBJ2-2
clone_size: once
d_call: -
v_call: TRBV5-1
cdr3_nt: TGCGCCAGCAGCTTGGTGGGGGATTACACCGGGGAGCTGTTTTTT
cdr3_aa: CASSLVGDYTGELFF

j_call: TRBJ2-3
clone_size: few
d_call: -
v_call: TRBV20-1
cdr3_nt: TGCAGTGCTAGTAGAAATGCTTTAGGTGGGTTGGGGCCAGATACGCAGTATTTT
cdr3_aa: CSASRNALGGLGPDTQYF

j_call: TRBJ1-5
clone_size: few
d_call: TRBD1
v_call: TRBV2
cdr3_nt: TGTGCCAGCAGGCCGCACAGGGGGATGAGCAATCAGCCCCAGCATTTT
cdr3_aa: CASRPHRGMSNQPQHF

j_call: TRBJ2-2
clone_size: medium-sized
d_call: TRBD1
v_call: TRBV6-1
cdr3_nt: TGTGCCAGCAGTGCACTACCGGGACAGGGCCCCGGGGAGCTGTTTTTT
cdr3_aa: CASSALPGQGPGELFF

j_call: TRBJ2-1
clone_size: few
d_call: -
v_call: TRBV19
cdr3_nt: TGTGCCAGTAGTATTCTGGGACCGGCCCCAAGTGAGCAGTTCTTC
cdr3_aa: CASSILGPAPSEQFF

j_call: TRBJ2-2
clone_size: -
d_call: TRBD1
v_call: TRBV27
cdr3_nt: TGTGCCAGCAGTTCTCCGGGACAGGGATCCGGGGAGCTGTTTTTT
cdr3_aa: CASSSPGQGSGELFF

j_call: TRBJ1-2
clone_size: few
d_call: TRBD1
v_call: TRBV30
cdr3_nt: TGTGCCTGGAGTGGCGGGACAGGAGGAGACTATGGCTACACCTTC
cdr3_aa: CAWSGGTGGDYGYTF

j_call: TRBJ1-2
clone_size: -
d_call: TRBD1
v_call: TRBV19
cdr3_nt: TGTGCCAGTACCCCCAGGGACAGGGATGGCTACACCTTC
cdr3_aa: CASTPRDRDGYTF

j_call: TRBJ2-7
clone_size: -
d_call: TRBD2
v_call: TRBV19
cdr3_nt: TGTGCCAGTAGTCGGACTAGCGGGGTCATTAAGGACGAGCAGTACTTC
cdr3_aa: CASSRTSGVIKDEQYF

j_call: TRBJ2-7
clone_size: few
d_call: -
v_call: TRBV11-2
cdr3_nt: TGTGCCAGCAGCTCTACGGGACTTCTTTACGAGCAGTACTTC
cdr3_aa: CASSSTGLLYEQYF

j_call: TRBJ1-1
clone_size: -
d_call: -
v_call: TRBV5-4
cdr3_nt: TGTGCCAGCAGCCCCGGGGGGAAGGGCACTGAAGCTTTCTTT
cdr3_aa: CASSPGGKGTEAFF

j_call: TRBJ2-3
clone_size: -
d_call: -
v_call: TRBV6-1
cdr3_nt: TGTGCCAGCAGTGAATCGGTAGGTCGTGATACGCAGTATTTT
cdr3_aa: CASSESVGRDTQYF

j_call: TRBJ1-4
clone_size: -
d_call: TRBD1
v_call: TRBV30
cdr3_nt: TGTGCCTGGAGTATCGGGACAGCTAATGAAAAACTGTTTTTT
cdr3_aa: CAWSIGTANEKLFF

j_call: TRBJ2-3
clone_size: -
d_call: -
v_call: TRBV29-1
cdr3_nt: TGCAGCGTTGAGTCAGGCACAGATACGCAGTATTTT
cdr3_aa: CSVESGTDTQYF

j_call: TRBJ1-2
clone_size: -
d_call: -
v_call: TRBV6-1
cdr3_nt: TGTGCCAGCAGTGCCTCAGGCTACACCTTC
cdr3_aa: CASSASGYTF

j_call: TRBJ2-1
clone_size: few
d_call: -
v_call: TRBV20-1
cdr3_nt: TGCAGTGCTAGATCCGGCGCTGGGGTTAGCTCCTACAATGAGCAGTTCTTC
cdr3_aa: CSARSGAGVSSYNEQFF

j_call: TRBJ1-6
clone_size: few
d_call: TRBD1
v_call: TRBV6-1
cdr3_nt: TGTGCCAGCAGCCGGGACAGGAATTCACCCCTCCACTTT
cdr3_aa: CASSRDRNSPLHF

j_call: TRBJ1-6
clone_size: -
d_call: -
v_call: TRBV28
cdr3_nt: TGTGCCAGTCGCCCACCCGCAGGATCACCCCTCCACTTT
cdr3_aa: CASRPPAGSPLHF

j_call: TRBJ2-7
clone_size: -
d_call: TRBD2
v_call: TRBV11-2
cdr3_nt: TGTGCCAGCAGCTTCGGGGGGAGCCCCTATGGCTACGAGCAGTACTTC
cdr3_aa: CASSFGGSPYGYEQYF

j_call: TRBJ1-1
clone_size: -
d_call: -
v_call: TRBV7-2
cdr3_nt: TGTGCCAGCAGCTTAGTACGGGGGAACACTGAAGCTTTCTTT
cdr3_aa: CASSLVRGNTEAFF

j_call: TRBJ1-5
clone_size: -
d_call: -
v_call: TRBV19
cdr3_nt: TGTGCCAGTAGTATCGGCAGGAATCAGCCCCAGCATTTT
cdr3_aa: CASSIGRNQPQHF

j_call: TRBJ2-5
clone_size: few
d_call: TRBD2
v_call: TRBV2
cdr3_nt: TGTGCCAGCAGTGAAACCAGCGGGGGGCCGACCCAGTACTTC
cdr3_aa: CASSETSGGPTQYF

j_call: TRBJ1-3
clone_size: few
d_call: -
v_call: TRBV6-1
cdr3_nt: TGTGCCACCTCCCACCGGGGCAGCTCTGGAAACACCATATATTTT
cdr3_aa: CATSHRGSSGNTIYF

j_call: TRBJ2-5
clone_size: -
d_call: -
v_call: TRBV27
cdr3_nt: TGTGCCAGCAGAATGACAGTTAGGGGGTACCAAGAGACCCAGTACTTC
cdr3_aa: CASRMTVRGYQETQYF

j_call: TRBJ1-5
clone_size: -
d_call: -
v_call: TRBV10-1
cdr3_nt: TGCGCCAGTCCACATCAGCCCCAGCATTTT
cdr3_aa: CASPHQPQHF

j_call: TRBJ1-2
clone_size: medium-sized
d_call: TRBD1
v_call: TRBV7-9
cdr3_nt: TGTGCCAGCAGCTTCGGACAGGGCGTTGTGGGATATGGCTACACCTTC
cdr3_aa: CASSFGQGVVGYGYTF

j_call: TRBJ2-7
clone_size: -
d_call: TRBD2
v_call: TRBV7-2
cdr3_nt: TGTGCCAGCAGCTTAGAGAGGGGACGACTAGCGGGGGGGCCCGAGCAGTACTTC
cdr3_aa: CASSLERGRLAGGPEQYF